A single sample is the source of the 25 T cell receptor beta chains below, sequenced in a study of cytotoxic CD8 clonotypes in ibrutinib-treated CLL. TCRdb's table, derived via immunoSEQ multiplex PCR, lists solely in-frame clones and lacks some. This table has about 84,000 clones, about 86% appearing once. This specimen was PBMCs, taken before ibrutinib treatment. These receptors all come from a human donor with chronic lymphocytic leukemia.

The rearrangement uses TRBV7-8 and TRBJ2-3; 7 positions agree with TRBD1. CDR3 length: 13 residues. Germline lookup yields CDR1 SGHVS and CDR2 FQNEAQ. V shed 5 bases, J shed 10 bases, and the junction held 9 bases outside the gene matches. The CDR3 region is CASSSRQGQAQYF. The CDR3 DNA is TGTGCCAGCAGCAGTCGACAGGGACAAGCGCAGTATTTT.

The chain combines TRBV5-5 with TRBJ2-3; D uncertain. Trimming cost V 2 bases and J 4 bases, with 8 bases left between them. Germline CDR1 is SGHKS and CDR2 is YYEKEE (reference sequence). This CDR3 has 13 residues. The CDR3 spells CASSFWRSDTQYF. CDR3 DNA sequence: TGTGCCAGCAGCTTTTGGCGATCAGATACGCAGTATTTT.

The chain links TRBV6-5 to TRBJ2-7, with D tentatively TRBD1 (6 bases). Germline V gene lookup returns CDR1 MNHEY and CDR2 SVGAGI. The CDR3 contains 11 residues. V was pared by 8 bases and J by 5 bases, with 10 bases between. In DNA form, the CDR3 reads TGTGCCAGCCAAAGGGGGAACGAGCAGTACTTC. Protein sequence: CASQRGNEQYF.

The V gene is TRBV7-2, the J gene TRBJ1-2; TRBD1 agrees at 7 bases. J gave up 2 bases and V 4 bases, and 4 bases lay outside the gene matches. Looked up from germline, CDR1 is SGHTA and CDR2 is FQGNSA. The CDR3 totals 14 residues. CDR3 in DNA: TGTGCCAGCAGCTGGGACAGTCAGAACTATGGCTACACCTTC. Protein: CASSWDSQNYGYTF.

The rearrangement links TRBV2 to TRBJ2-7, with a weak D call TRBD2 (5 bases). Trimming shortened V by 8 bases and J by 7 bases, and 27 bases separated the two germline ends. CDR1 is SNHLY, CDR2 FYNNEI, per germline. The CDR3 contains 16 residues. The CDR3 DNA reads TGTGCCAGCGGGAAGTCGGGGTCACGAACTACGGGGGAGCAGTACTTC. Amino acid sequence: CASGKSGSRTTGEQYF.

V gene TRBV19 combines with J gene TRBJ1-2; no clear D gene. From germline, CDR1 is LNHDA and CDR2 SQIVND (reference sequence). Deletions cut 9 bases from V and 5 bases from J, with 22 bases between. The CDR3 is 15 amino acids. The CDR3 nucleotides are TGTGCCAGCAGACTAGAAAGTTACAATGATTATGGCTACACCTTC. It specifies CASRLESYNDYGYTF.

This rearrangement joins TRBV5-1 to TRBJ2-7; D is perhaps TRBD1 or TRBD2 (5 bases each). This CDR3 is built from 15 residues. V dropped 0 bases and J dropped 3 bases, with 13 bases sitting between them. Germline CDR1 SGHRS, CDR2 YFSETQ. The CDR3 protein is CASSLAGLGDYEQYF. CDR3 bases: TGCGCCAGCAGCTTGGCGGGGCTAGGGGACTACGAGCAGTACTTC.

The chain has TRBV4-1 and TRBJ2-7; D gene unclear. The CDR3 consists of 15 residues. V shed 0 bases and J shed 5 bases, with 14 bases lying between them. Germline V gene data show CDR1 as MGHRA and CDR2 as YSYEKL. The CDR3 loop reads CASSQEPGSLHEQYF. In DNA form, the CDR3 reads TGCGCCAGCAGCCAAGAACCAGGCAGCTTGCACGAGCAGTACTTC.

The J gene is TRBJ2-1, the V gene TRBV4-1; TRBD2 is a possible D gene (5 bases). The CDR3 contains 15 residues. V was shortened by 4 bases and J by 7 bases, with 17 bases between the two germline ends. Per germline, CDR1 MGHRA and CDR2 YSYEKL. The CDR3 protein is CASSPYGLRGNEQFF. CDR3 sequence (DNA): TGCGCCAGCAGCCCTTACGGGCTCCGAGGGAATGAGCAGTTCTTC.

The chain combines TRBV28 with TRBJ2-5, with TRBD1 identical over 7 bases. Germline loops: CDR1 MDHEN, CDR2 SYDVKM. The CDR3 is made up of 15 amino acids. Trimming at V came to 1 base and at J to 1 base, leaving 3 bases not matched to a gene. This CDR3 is CASSLLTGSQETQYF. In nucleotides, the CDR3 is TGTGCCAGCAGTTTATTGACAGGGTCCCAAGAGACCCAGTACTTC. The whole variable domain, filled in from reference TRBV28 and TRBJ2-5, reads DVKVTQSSRYLVKRTGEKVFLECVQDMDHENMFWYRQDPGLGLRLIYFSYDVKMKEKGDIPEGYSVSREKKERFSLILESASTNQTSMYLCASSLLTGSQETQYFGPGTRLLVL.

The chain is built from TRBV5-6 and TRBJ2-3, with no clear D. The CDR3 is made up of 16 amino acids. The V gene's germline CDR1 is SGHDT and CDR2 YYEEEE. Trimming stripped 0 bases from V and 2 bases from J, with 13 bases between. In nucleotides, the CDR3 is TGTGCCAGCAGCTTGGCCTTCATGACCGTCACAGATACGCAGTATTTT. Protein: CASSLAFMTVTDTQYF.

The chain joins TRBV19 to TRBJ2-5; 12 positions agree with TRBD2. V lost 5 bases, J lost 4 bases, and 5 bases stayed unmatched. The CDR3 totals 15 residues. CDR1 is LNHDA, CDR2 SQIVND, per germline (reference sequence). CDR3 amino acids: CASSLAGGPRETQYF. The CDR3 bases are TGTGCCAGTAGTCTAGCGGGAGGGCCCCGAGAGACCCAGTACTTC.

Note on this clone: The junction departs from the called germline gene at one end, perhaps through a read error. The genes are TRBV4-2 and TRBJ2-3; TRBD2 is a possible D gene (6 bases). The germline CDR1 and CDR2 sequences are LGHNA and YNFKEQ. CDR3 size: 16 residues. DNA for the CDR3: TGTGCCAGCAGTCAAGTGGGGGGACGGAGCACAGATACGCAGTATTTT. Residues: CASSQVGGRSTDTQYF.

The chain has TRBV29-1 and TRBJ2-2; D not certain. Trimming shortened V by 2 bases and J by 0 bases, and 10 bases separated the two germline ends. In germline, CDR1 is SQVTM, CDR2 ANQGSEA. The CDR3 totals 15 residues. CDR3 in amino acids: CSVELGRTNTGELFF. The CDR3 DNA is TGCAGCGTTGAACTAGGCAGGACGAACACCGGGGAGCTGTTTTTT.

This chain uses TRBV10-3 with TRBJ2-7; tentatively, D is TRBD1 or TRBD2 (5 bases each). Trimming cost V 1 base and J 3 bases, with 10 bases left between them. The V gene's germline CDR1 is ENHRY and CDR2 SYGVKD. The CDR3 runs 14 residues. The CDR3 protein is CAISEWDGSYEQYF. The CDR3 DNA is TGTGCCATCAGTGAGTGGGACGGTAGCTACGAGCAGTACTTC.

CDR3 DNA: TGTGCCAGCAGCCCTCAGACTAGCGGGAGGGCCGTTGAGCAGTTCTTC. This sequence encodes CASSPQTSGRAVEQFF. This sequence joins TRBV9 and TRBJ2-1; 14 nucleotides match TRBD2. V was clipped by 4 bases and J by 9 bases; unmatched bases: 9. Germline V gives CDR1 SGDLS, CDR2 YYNGEE. The CDR3 has 16 residues.

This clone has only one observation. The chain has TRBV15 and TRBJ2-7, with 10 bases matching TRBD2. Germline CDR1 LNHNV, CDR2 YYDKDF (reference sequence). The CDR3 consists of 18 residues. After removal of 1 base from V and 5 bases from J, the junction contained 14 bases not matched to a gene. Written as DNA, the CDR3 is TGTGCCACCAGCAGAGGGGGGCCGTTTGGGACTAGCGTCGACGAGCAGTACTTC. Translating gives CATSRGGPFGTSVDEQYF.

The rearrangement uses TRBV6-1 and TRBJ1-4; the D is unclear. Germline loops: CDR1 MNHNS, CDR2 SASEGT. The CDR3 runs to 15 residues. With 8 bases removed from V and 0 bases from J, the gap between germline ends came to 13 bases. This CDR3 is CASALNHATNEKLFF. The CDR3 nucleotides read TGTGCCAGCGCCCTCAACCATGCAACTAATGAAAAACTGTTTTTT.

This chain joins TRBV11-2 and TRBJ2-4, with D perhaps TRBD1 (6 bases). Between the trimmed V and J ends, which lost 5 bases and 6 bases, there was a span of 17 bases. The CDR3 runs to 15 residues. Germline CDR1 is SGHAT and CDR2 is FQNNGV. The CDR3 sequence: CASSPDRSSLNIQYF. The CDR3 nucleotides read TGTGCCAGCAGCCCCGACAGGTCATCCCTAAACATTCAGTACTTC.

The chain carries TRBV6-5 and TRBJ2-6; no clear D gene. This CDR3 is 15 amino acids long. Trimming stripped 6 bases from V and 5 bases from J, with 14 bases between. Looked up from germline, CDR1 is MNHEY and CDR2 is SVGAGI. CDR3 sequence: CASRQTQLRANVLTF. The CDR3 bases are TGTGCCAGCAGACAAACACAGCTCCGGGCCAACGTCCTGACTTTC.

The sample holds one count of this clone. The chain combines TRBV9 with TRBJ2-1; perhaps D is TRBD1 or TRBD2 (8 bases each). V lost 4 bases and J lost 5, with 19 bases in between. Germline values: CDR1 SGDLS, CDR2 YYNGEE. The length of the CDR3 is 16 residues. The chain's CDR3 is CASSFGGDRFNNEQFF. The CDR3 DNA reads TGTGCCAGCAGCTTCGGGGGGGACAGGTTCAACAATGAGCAGTTCTTC.

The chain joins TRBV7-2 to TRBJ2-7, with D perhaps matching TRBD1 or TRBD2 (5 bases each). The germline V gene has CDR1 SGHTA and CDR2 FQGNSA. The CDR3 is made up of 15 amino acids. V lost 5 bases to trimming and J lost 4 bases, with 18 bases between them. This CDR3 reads CASSPGRASLYEQYF. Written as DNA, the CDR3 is TGTGCCAGCAGCCCGGGACGGGCCTCCCTTTACGAGCAGTACTTC. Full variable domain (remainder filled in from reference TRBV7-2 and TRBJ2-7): GAGVSQSPSNKVTEKGKDVELRCDPISGHTALYWYRQSLGQGLEFLIYFQGNSAPDKSGLPSDRFSAERTGGSVSTLTIQRTQQEDSAVYLCASSPGRASLYEQYFGPGTRLTVT.

The CDR3 reads CASSQERVGYGYTF. The DNA for the CDR3 is TGCGCCAGCAGCCAAGAGCGGGTAGGCTATGGCTACACCTTC. The chain combines TRBV4-3 with TRBJ1-2, with D hard to call. CDR3 size: 14 residues. The germline V gene has CDR1 LGHNA and CDR2 YSLEER. The V end lost 0 bases, the J end lost 4 bases, and 9 bases lay between the germline ends.

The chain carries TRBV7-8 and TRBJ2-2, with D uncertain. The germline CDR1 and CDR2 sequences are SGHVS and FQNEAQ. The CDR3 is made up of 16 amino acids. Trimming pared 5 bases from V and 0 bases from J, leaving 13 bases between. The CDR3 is CASSPSARTNTGELFF. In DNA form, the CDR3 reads TGTGCCAGCAGCCCCTCTGCCAGAACGAACACCGGGGAGCTGTTTTTT.

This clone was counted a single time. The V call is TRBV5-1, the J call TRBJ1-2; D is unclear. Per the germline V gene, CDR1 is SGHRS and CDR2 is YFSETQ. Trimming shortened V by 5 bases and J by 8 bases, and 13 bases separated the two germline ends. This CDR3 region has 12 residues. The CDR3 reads CASRAPGGGYTF. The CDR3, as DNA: TGCGCCAGCAGGGCACCAGGTGGGGGCTACACCTTC. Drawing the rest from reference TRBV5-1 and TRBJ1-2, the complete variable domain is KAGVTQTPRYLIKTRGQQVTLSCSPISGHRSVSWYQQTPGQGLQFLFEYFSETQRNKGNFPGRFSGRQFSNSRSEMNVSTLELGDSALYLCASRAPGGGYTFGSGTRLTVV.